This T cell receptor (beta chain) derives from a study of T-cell memory formation after mild COVID-19. TCRdb independently ran MiXCR on the 5' RACE reads; one entry per CDR3 protein. The sample yields around 300,000 distinct CDR3 sequences, approximately 14% seen once. Germline CDR1 is SGHRS and CDR2 is YFSETQ. This CDR3 contains 14 residues. Between the trimmed V and J ends, which lost 0 bases and 1 base, there was a span of 7 bases. Sequencing was done on a sample of PBMCs or a T cell subset sorted from them (not recorded which). This TCR was recovered from a young man who had mild COVID-19 (a few samples of this study predate the infection). Cell type and time point are not known. V and J are TRBV5-1 and TRBJ1-1; no firm D call. The CDR3 loop reads CASSLGAGNTEAFF. The CDR3 DNA sequence: TGCGCCAGCAGCTTGGGGGCAGGGAACACTGAAGCTTTCTTT.